The 28 T cell receptor beta chains in this list originate from one sample, sequenced in a study of a mutant IDH1 vaccine in newly diagnosed glioma. Profiled with immunoSEQ multiplex PCR; TCRdb holds only in-frame clones, not every one. The sample gives around 54,000 clones, under 85% of which show up once; around 3.5% is in the top ten. Their target antigens are unknown. Stated time point: week 47, end of study. One vaccine dose held 300 ug of mutant IDH1 20-mer peptide and came with topical imiquimod. Sequenced here: PBMCs, sampled from a glioma patient whose treatment included an IDH1 peptide vaccine. The receptors originated from a woman in her forties or fifties with glioma.

V is TRBV2 and J is TRBJ1-2; D unresolved. The germline V and J ends were trimmed by 2 bases and 4 bases, with 8 bases remaining between them. CDR1 and CDR2 from the germline V gene are SNHLY and FYNNEI. CDR3 length: 13 residues. This CDR3 reads CASSEYGSYGYTF. The CDR3 DNA is TGTGCCAGCAGTGAATACGGTAGCTATGGCTACACCTTC.

The genes are TRBV4-1 and TRBJ1-2; 7 bases map to TRBD1. The CDR3 loop spans 16 amino acids. Losses at the gene ends were 3 bases for V and 0 bases for J; bases not matched to a gene: 7. The germline V gene has CDR1 MGHRA and CDR2 YSYEKL. CDR3 sequence (DNA): TGCGCCAGCAGCCATACTCCAGGGGGACCTAACTATGGCTACACCTTC. Amino acid sequence: CASSHTPGGPNYGYTF.

V usage is TRBV4-2 and J usage is TRBJ1-1, with 7 positions matching TRBD1. Germline CDR1 and CDR2: LGHNA and YNFKEQ. The CDR3 is 13 residues long. The V gene end was trimmed by 2 bases and the J gene end by 4 bases; junction bases not matched to a gene: 1. The DNA of the CDR3 is TGTGCCAGCAGCCAACCAGGGGGCACTGAAGCTTTCTTT. It codes for CASSQPGGTEAFF.

V and J are TRBV19 and TRBJ1-3; no definite D call. Germline values: CDR1 LNHDA, CDR2 SQIVND (reference sequence). The CDR3 extends over 15 amino acids. The ends were cut back, 4 bases at V and 4 bases at J, with 14 bases in the middle. CDR3 sequence: CASSRRPDGGNTIYF. Here the CDR3 DNA reads TGTGCCAGTAGTAGGAGACCTGACGGCGGAAACACCATATATTTT.

The rearrangement joins TRBV9 to TRBJ2-5; no clear D gene. CDR1 is SGDLS, CDR2 YYNGEE, per germline. The CDR3 is 13 amino acids. V was shortened by 7 bases and J by 0 bases, with 10 bases between the two germline ends. Written as DNA, the CDR3 is TGTGCCAGCGGCCACCCAAACCAAGAGACCCAGTACTTC. It encodes CASGHPNQETQYF.

This clone was counted between two and nine times. The chain recombines TRBV5-4 with TRBJ2-7, with D perhaps matching TRBD2 (7 bases). The V and J ends lost 0 bases and 5 bases respectively, with 15 bases between them. The germline V gene encodes CDR1 SGHNT and CDR2 YYREEE (reference sequence). The CDR3 consists of 15 residues. CDR3 in amino acids: CASSLGAAGADEQYF. CDR3 bases: TGTGCCAGCAGCTTGGGCGCCGCGGGGGCGGACGAGCAGTACTTC.

The V gene is TRBV19, the J gene TRBJ1-3; D is ambiguous. CDR1 and CDR2 (germline): LNHDA, SQIVND (reference sequence). CDR3 length: 15 residues. V lost 8 bases, J lost 0 bases, and 14 bases lay in between. CDR3 sequence (DNA): TGTGCCAGTGAGTACCCCAGCGCCTCTGGAAACACCATATATTTT. This encodes CASEYPSASGNTIYF.

The rearrangement uses TRBV6-5 and TRBJ1-1, with 7 nucleotides matching TRBD1. The CDR3 sequence is 14 residues long. V shed 5 bases, J shed 6 bases, and the junction held 9 bases outside the gene matches. The germline V gene has CDR1 MNHEY and CDR2 SVGAGI. CDR3 in DNA: TGTGCCAGCAGTACCTCGACAGGGAGAGCTGAAGCTTTCTTT. Its protein is CASSTSTGRAEAFF.

The CDR3 DNA reads TGTGCCAGTAGCGAGCGTATTATCAGGCCCCAGCATTTT. Its translation: CASSERIIRPQHF. This rearrangement joins TRBV19 to TRBJ1-5; D not resolved. V was clipped by 6 bases and J by 9 bases, with 15 bases between them. CDR1 is LNHDA, CDR2 SQIVND, per germline (reference sequence). This CDR3 has 13 residues.

V is TRBV18 and J is TRBJ2-7, with TRBD1 matching over 7 bases. Per germline, CDR1 KGHSH and CDR2 LQKENI. The CDR3 consists of 19 residues. V was clipped by 1 base and J by 0 bases; unmatched bases: 15. CDR3 DNA: TGTGCCAGCTCACCACGGATACTACAGGGGTTGGGGAGCTCCTACGAGCAGTACTTC. This sequence encodes CASSPRILQGLGSSYEQYF.

The rearrangement uses TRBV5-1 and TRBJ1-2, with D unresolved. CDR3 length equals 14 residues. Per the germline V gene, CDR1 is SGHRS and CDR2 is YFSETQ. V was cut by 3 bases and J by 2 bases, with 11 bases left in between. For the CDR3, the DNA is TGCGCCAGCAGCTCCGGTAACGGGAACTATGGCTACACCTTC. Translated, it gives CASSSGNGNYGYTF.

By share, this clone ranks as medium-sized. The CDR3 region is CASSLAGGEQYF. In nucleotides, the CDR3 is TGTGCCAGCAGCTTAGCGGGAGGCGAGCAGTACTTC. The V and J genes are TRBV7-6 and TRBJ2-7; TRBD2 might be the D (6 bases). Germline values: CDR1 SGHVS, CDR2 FNYEAQ. The CDR3 has 12 amino acids. V was shortened by 0 bases and J by 6 bases, with 6 bases between the two germline ends. Drawing the rest from reference TRBV7-6 and TRBJ2-7, the complete variable domain is GAGVSQSPRYKVTKRGQDVALRCDPISGHVSLYWYRQALGQGPEFLTYFNYEAQQDKSGLPNDRFSAERPEGSISTLTIQRTEQRDSAMYRCASSLAGGEQYFGPGTRLTVT.

This chain links TRBV11-2 with TRBJ1-1, with D unresolved. Germline loops: CDR1 SGHAT, CDR2 FQNNGV. The ends were cut back, 5 bases at V and 1 base at J, with 8 bases in the middle. This CDR3 comprises 13 residues. CDR3 nucleotides: TGTGCCAGCAGCCCTTTGGCGAACACTGAAGCTTTCTTT. Amino acid sequence: CASSPLANTEAFF.

The chain combines TRBV19 with TRBJ1-1, with TRBD1 matching 8 bases. CDR3 length equals 16 residues. CDR1 and CDR2 from the germline V gene are LNHDA and SQIVND (reference sequence). J gave up 4 bases and V 6 bases, and 13 bases lay outside the gene matches. The CDR3 reads CASSRQGTSVGTEAFF. CDR3 nucleotides: TGTGCCAGTAGCCGACAGGGGACTTCTGTAGGCACTGAAGCTTTCTTT.

The chain has TRBV27 and TRBJ2-4, with a possible D match to TRBD2 (5 bases). Per the germline V gene, CDR1 is MNHEY and CDR2 is SMNVEV (reference sequence). This CDR3 spans 15 amino acids. The V gene lost 5 bases and the J gene lost 7 bases, with 18 bases spanning the gap. The CDR3 is CASSESRGSINIQYF. CDR3 DNA sequence: TGTGCCAGCAGTGAATCCCGGGGAAGCATCAACATTCAGTACTTC.

This clone was seen only once. This rearrangement joins TRBV4-3 to TRBJ1-4; D unresolved. V lost 1 base and J lost 4, with 7 bases in between. Germline V lookup: CDR1 LGHNA, CDR2 YSLEER. The CDR3 is made up of 14 amino acids. The CDR3 here is CASSQGEGNEKLFF. CDR3 in DNA: TGCGCCAGCAGCCAAGGGGAGGGTAATGAAAAACTGTTTTTT.

V gene TRBV2 combines with J gene TRBJ1-2, with D possibly being TRBD1 (5 bases). The CDR3 loop spans 14 amino acids. Per germline, CDR1 SNHLY and CDR2 FYNNEI. Deletions cut 5 bases from V and 2 bases from J, with 12 bases between. This CDR3 is CASSRDVKNYGYTF. For the CDR3, the DNA is TGTGCCAGCAGTCGGGACGTCAAAAACTATGGCTACACCTTC. Drawing the rest from reference TRBV2 and TRBJ1-2, the complete variable domain is EPEVTQTPSHQVTQMGQEVILRCVPISNHLYFYWYRQILGQKVEFLVSFYNNEISEKSEIFDDQFSVERPDGSNFTLKIRSTKLEDSAMYFCASSRDVKNYGYTFGSGTRLTVV.

The rearrangement uses TRBV9 and TRBJ2-5; D possibly matches TRBD1 or TRBD2 (6 bases each). The germline V gene has CDR1 SGDLS and CDR2 YYNGEE. This CDR3 has 13 amino acids. Trimming removed 7 bases at V and 5 bases at J, with 15 bases between. Here the CDR3 reads CASGGTSYETQYF. The CDR3 coding sequence is TGTGCCAGCGGGGGGACATCTTATGAGACCCAGTACTTC.

This chain links TRBV7-2 with TRBJ2-1; D remains unclear. CDR1 and CDR2 from the germline V gene are SGHTA and FQGNSA. Trimming took off 2 bases at V and 9 bases at J, with 11 bases between the two ends. This CDR3 contains 13 residues. The CDR3 protein is CASSLPLPSEQFF. Here the CDR3 DNA reads TGTGCCAGCAGCTTACCGCTTCCGTCTGAGCAGTTCTTC.

The rearrangement links TRBV5-4 to TRBJ2-7, with D possibly being TRBD1 (5 bases). The germline gives CDR1 SGHNT, CDR2 YYREEE (reference sequence). The CDR3 sequence is 13 residues long. V dropped 0 bases and J dropped 6 bases, with 10 bases sitting between them. The DNA for the CDR3 is TGTGCCAGCAGCTTGGCCTCAGGGTCCGAGCAGTACTTC. Its protein is CASSLASGSEQYF.

As to this clone: At one end, the junction sequence differs from germline, possibly due to a read error. This sequence joins TRBV29-1 and TRBJ2-5; tentative D call: TRBD2 (6 bases). This CDR3 region has 15 residues. Germline loops: CDR1 SQVTM, CDR2 ANQGSEA. CDR3 DNA: TGCAGCGCCACAGCGGAGGGGCCACAAGCTTCGACGCGGGACTTC. The encoded protein is CSATAEGPQASTRDF.

The chain combines TRBV2 with TRBJ1-3, with 9 bases fitting TRBD1. CDR3 length: 15 residues. CDR1 and CDR2 (germline): SNHLY, FYNNEI. V lost 6 bases to trimming and J lost 7 bases; unmatched junction nucleotides: 10. The CDR3 DNA reads as TGTGCCAGCAGCCCGACAGGGGGAAATGGGAACACCATATATTTT. Translation gives CASSPTGGNGNTIYF.

The rearrangement uses TRBV7-9 and TRBJ2-3; the D is unclear. This CDR3 has 14 residues. V was clipped by 3 bases and J by 4 bases, with 11 bases between them. Germline CDR1 SEHNR, CDR2 FQNEAQ (reference sequence). The CDR3 DNA sequence: TGTGCCAGCAGCTTTGGTCTCGTGGCAGATACGCAGTATTTT. Protein sequence: CASSFGLVADTQYF.

This chain uses TRBV9 with TRBJ2-2, with unresolved D. Germline assignment: CDR1 SGDLS and CDR2 YYNGEE. The CDR3 sequence is 15 residues long. Trimming pared 0 bases from V and 3 bases from J, leaving 9 bases between. The CDR3 DNA follows: TGTGCCAGCAGCGTAGGGACGGTGGACACCGGGGAGCTGTTTTTT. It specifies CASSVGTVDTGELFF.

This chain links TRBV13 with TRBJ1-1; D is possibly TRBD1 (5 bases). V shed 3 bases and J shed 6 bases, with 11 bases lying between them. The CDR3 sequence is 13 residues long. Germline V gene sequence: CDR1 PRHDT, CDR2 FYEKMQ (reference sequence). This CDR3 reads CASSLWGYAEAFF. The CDR3 DNA is TGTGCCAGCAGCTTGTGGGGCTACGCTGAAGCTTTCTTT.

The V call is TRBV19, the J call TRBJ1-3, with D unclear. Germline CDR1 and CDR2: LNHDA and SQIVND (reference sequence). The CDR3 is 13 amino acids. V was cut by 3 bases and J by 8 bases, with 11 bases left in between. In nucleotides, the CDR3 is TGTGCCAGTAGTATTTCTTATGGGGACACCATATATTTT. Its protein is CASSISYGDTIYF.

This chain joins TRBV9 and TRBJ2-7, with 8 bases matching TRBD1. Germline V gene lookup returns CDR1 SGDLS and CDR2 YYNGEE. This CDR3 spans 14 amino acids. V lost 4 bases, J lost 3 bases, and 6 bases stayed unmatched. CDR3 nucleotide sequence: TGTGCCAGCAGCCGATTGGACAGGGACTACGAGCAGTACTTC. Translating it yields CASSRLDRDYEQYF. Supplemented by reference TRBV9 and TRBJ2-7, the full variable domain reads DSGVTQTPKHLITATGQRVTLRCSPRSGDLSVYWYQQSLDQGLQFLIQYYNGEERAKGNILERFSAQQFPDLHSELNLSSLELGDSALYFCASSRLDRDYEQYFGPGTRLTVT.

This clone was seen only a few times. This chain uses TRBV9 with TRBJ1-1; D ambiguous. Germline V gene lookup returns CDR1 SGDLS and CDR2 YYNGEE. This CDR3 comprises 13 residues. V lost 6 bases, J lost 4 bases, and 13 bases lay in between. The CDR3 sequence: CASNKMGGTEAFF. CDR3 nucleotide sequence: TGTGCCAGCAACAAAATGGGCGGCACTGAAGCTTTCTTT.